In this sample, the clone carrying this T cell receptor (beta chain) turned up a few times. With V trimmed by 4 bases and J by 0 bases, 12 bases remained unmatched. This CDR3 contains 19 residues. Germline V gene data show CDR1 as LGHDT and CDR2 as YNNKEL (reference sequence). The data stem from a study of T cells after yellow fever vaccination. MiXCR, applied by TCRdb to the 5' RACE reads, yields one record per CDR3 protein. Of 170,000 or so distinct CDR3 sequences in the sample, about 6% were seen once. The rearrangement links TRBV3-1 to TRBJ1-6; TRBD1 aligns across 7 bases. The material sequenced was CD4+ T cells sorted from PBMCs, taken on the day of the first yellow fever vaccination. This clonotype was sampled from a man younger than 35 who received the YFV17D yellow fever vaccine. DNA for the CDR3: TGTGCCAGCAGCCGCGGGACAGTTCGGGGTAGCTCCTATAATTCACCCCTCCACTTT. This encodes CASSRGTVRGSSYNSPLHF.